The rows below give T cell receptor beta chains drawn from one sample of a study of human T cells and chemical hapten exposure. TCRdb fed the RACE reads into MiXCR, producing one record per CDR3 protein. The sample contains some 360,000 distinct CDR3 sequences, about 5.1% of which appear only once. The sequences come from whole blood, collected in connection with sensitization to the hapten diphenylcyclopropenone (DPC). These receptors were obtained from a woman between 50 and 59 years old with alopecia areata. Some clones in this sample may be carry-over from other donors' samples. The conserved cysteine and the conserved F or W are not part of the CDR3 here. Each record gives: V gene, CDR3 protein.

v_gene: TRBV7-9
CDR3aa: AIDGGSSGANVLT

v_gene: TRBV6-5
CDR3aa: ASSYAGTGSYNEQF

v_gene: TRBV24-1
CDR3aa: ATSDPLGTGSPDTQY

v_gene: TRBV27
CDR3aa: ASSSPNQPQH

v_gene: TRBV20-1
CDR3aa: SASRRAMGNEQF

v_gene: TRBV6-5
CDR3aa: ASSQRPGTGADEQF

v_gene: TRBV29-1
CDR3aa: SALSSGSYNEQF

v_gene: TRBV27
CDR3aa: ASSSSPLIDGYT

v_gene: TRBV30
CDR3aa: AWEGAGVVAKTQY

v_gene: TRBV28
CDR3aa: ASRLDRGGGQPQH

v_gene: TRBV30
CDR3aa: AWSVEGARTEAF

v_gene: TRBV29-1
CDR3aa: SMSPGSNEQF

v_gene: TRBV12-3/TRBV12-4
CDR3aa: ASSLSGLTDIQY

v_gene: TRBV30
CDR3aa: AWSLSGRSYEQY

v_gene: TRBV5-1
CDR3aa: ASSAAGTGGSGANVLT

v_gene: TRBV12-3/TRBV12-4
CDR3aa: ASRPPTGTSGTNEQF

v_gene: TRBV21-1
CDR3aa: ASSSRGSSYEQY

v_gene: TRBV4-2
CDR3aa: ASSQELAGREQY

v_gene: TRBV19
CDR3aa: ASRISGQPIQETQY

v_gene: TRBV5-1
CDR3aa: ASSWTHSGDGYT

v_gene: TRBV12-3/TRBV12-4
CDR3aa: ASSLIIYEQY

v_gene: TRBV28
CDR3aa: ASSTGTGYNSPLH

v_gene: TRBV29-1
CDR3aa: SVEDRDGRDYGYT

v_gene: TRBV4-3
CDR3aa: ASSQVRNQPQH

v_gene: TRBV5-1
CDR3aa: ASSLAGETEAF

v_gene: TRBV10-1
CDR3aa: ASSDPLTRTSTDTQY

v_gene: TRBV15
CDR3aa: ATSPPRNSGQETQY

v_gene: TRBV6-1
CDR3aa: ASRGTSGGYNEQF

v_gene: TRBV15
CDR3aa: ATSEADETQY

v_gene: TRBV7-9
CDR3aa: ASSLAQGVKLF

v_gene: TRBV29-1
CDR3aa: SVETLAIQF

v_gene: TRBV9
CDR3aa: ASSVEVSSGATSTDTQY

v_gene: TRBV13
CDR3aa: ASSFGTRGYT

v_gene: TRBV5-6
CDR3aa: ASRTGGNTQY

v_gene: TRBV20-1
CDR3aa: SAWEGSTDTQY

v_gene: TRBV15
CDR3aa: ATSRDGEGSVNEKLF

v_gene: TRBV5-6
CDR3aa: ASTPGTNTEAF

v_gene: TRBV6-6
CDR3aa: ASRVLASSTDTQY

v_gene: TRBV7-8
CDR3aa: ASSPGPGSTQY

v_gene: TRBV14
CDR3aa: ASSARQGRETQY

v_gene: TRBV6-1
CDR3aa: ASSEGRQTQY

v_gene: TRBV6-1
CDR3aa: ASKEGNQPQH

v_gene: TRBV6-2/TRBV6-3
CDR3aa: ASGIRWRGQVNTEAF

v_gene: TRBV20-1
CDR3aa: SAGIAGGPWNEQF

v_gene: TRBV28
CDR3aa: ASSWGTGLSYEQY